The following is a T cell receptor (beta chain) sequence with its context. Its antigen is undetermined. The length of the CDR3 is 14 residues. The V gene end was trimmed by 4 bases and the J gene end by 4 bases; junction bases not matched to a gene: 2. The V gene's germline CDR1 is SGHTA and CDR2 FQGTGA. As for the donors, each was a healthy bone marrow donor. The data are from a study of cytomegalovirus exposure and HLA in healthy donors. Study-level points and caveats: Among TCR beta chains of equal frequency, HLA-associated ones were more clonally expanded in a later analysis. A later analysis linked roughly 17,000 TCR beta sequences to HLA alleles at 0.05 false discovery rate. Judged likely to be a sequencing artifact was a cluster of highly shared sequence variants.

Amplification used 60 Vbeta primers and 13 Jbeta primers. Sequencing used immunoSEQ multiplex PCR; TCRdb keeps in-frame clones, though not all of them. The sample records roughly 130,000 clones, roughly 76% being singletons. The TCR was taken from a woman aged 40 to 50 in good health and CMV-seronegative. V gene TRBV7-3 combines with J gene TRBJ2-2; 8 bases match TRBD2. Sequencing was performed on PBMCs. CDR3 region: CASSSGGATGELFF. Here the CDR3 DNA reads TGTGCCAGCAGCTCGGGGGGGGCCACCGGGGAGCTGTTTTTT.